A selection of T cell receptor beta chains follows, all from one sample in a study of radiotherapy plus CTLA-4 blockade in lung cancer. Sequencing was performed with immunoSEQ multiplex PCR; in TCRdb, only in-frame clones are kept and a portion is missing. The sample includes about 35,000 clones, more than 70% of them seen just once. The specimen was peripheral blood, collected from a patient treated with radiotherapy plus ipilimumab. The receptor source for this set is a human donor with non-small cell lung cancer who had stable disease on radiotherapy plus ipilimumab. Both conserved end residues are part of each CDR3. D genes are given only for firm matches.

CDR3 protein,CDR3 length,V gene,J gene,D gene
CASILGQSSYNEQFF,15,TRBV28,TRBJ2-1,NA
CASSEGQGPYEQYF,14,TRBV7-2,TRBJ2-7,TRBD1
CASSLTSGSRGDIQYF,16,TRBV7-2,TRBJ2-4,TRBD2
CAWSDPSGSLSYNEQFF,17,TRBV30,TRBJ2-1,TRBD2
CASSPSNTGSTDTQYF,16,TRBV18,TRBJ2-3,NA
CASSSWHSRGIADTQYF,17,TRBV7-9,TRBJ2-3,NA
CASTGTSGSGEQFF,14,TRBV9,TRBJ2-1,TRBD2
CASSPLLREGSDTQYF,16,TRBV27,TRBJ2-3,TRBD2
CASSSQGDEQFF,12,TRBV6-5,TRBJ2-1,NA
CASSPLGLEGGGYTF,15,TRBV7-9,TRBJ1-2,NA
CAISASGTSGSPYEQYF,17,TRBV10-3,TRBJ2-7,TRBD2
CASRTRPRGTNEKLFF,16,TRBV2,TRBJ1-4,TRBD1
CASSEGWAGGTSTDTQYF,18,TRBV6-1,TRBJ2-3,TRBD2
CASSTQTALHYEQYF,15,TRBV6-5,TRBJ2-7,NA